This passage covers 18 T cell receptor beta chains from one sample sequenced in a study of cytomegalovirus exposure and HLA in healthy donors. This PCR relied on a set of 60 Vbeta primers and 13 Jbeta primers. Some clones are missing from TCRdb's copy, which holds only in-frame ones; the method was immunoSEQ multiplex PCR. The table lists 90,000 to 150,000 clones, 81% of them singletons. The sample was PBMCs. The receptors come from a woman in her thirties or forties in good health and CMV-seronegative.

In nucleotides, the CDR3 is TGTGCCAGCTCACTCGAGGTGGTTTTGAACACTGAAGCTTTCTTT. Its protein product is CASSLEVVLNTEAFF. V usage is TRBV18 and J usage is TRBJ1-1; the D is unclear. The CDR3 extends over 15 amino acids. V was clipped by 4 bases and J by 0 bases, with 12 bases between them. Per germline, CDR1 KGHSH and CDR2 LQKENI. Combining the CDR3 with reference TRBV18 and TRBJ1-1 gives the whole variable domain NAGVMQNPRHLVRRRGQEARLRCSPMKGHSHVYWYRQLPEEGLKFMVYLQKENIIDESGMPKERFSAEFPKEGPSILRIQQVVRGDSAAYFCASSLEVVLNTEAFFGQGTRLTVV.

The chain is built from TRBV28 and TRBJ2-5; tentative D call: TRBD2 (5 bases). Germline values: CDR1 MDHEN, CDR2 SYDVKM. V was pared by 3 bases and J by 4 bases, with 18 bases between. The length of the CDR3 is 16 residues. The CDR3 here is CASSFPTGWGGETQYF. Here the CDR3 DNA reads TGTGCCAGCAGTTTCCCAACGGGGTGGGGTGGAGAGACCCAGTACTTC. Full variable domain (outside the CDR3, taken from reference TRBV28 and TRBJ2-5): DVKVTQSSRYLVKRTGEKVFLECVQDMDHENMFWYRQDPGLGLRLIYFSYDVKMKEKGDIPEGYSVSREKKERFSLILESASTNQTSMYLCASSFPTGWGGETQYFGPGTRLLVL.

This chain connects TRBV13 to TRBJ2-1; the match to TRBD1 covers 7 bases. The CDR3 has 14 residues. Germline V CDR1 and CDR2: PRHDT, FYEKMQ (reference sequence). Trimming cost V 5 bases and J 8 bases; bases outside gene matches: 9. CDR3 residues: CASSARDSGYEQFF. CDR3 in DNA: TGTGCCAGCAGCGCCCGGGACAGTGGCTATGAGCAGTTCTTC.

The gene calls are TRBV28 and TRBJ2-7; weak D call: TRBD1 (5 bases). Germline lookup yields CDR1 MDHEN and CDR2 SYDVKM. This CDR3 comprises 16 residues. Trimming pared 3 bases from V and 1 base from J, leaving 16 bases between. The CDR3, as DNA: TGTGCCAGCAGTTTCCCCACAGGAATAGAGTCCTACGAGCAGTACTTC. Amino acid sequence: CASSFPTGIESYEQYF.

V gene TRBV10-1 combines with J gene TRBJ1-1; D might be TRBD1 (5 bases). The CDR3 contains 13 residues. V lost 6 bases and J lost 1, with 9 bases in between. CDR1 WNHNN and CDR2 SYGVQD come from the germline V gene (reference sequence). CDR3 amino acids: CASSADTNTEAFF. The CDR3 DNA follows: TGCGCCAGCAGCGCGGACACGAACACTGAAGCTTTCTTT.

The chain uses TRBV5-1 and TRBJ1-2, with 12 positions matching TRBD1. CDR1 SGHRS and CDR2 YFSETQ come from the germline V gene. The V and J ends lost 1 base and 5 bases, in that order; junction bases with no gene match: 12. The CDR3 spans 18 residues. The CDR3 DNA reads TGCGCCAGCAGCTTGCCGGGGACAGGGGGCGCTAACCCGTATGGCTACACCTTC. Amino acids: CASSLPGTGGANPYGYTF.

J is TRBJ1-2 and V is TRBV25-1; 8 bases fit TRBD1. From germline, CDR1 is MGHDK and CDR2 SYGVNS. The CDR3 consists of 14 residues. Trimming took 3 bases from V and 2 from J; bases not matched to a gene: 2. CDR3 sequence reads: CASSETGANYGYTF. In nucleotides, the CDR3 is TGTGCCAGCAGTGAGACAGGGGCCAACTATGGCTACACCTTC.

This clone was seen a handful of times. The rearrangement uses TRBV11-2 and TRBJ1-1; TRBD1 aligns across 8 bases. V dropped 5 bases and J dropped 1; count of bases not matched to a gene: 3. This CDR3 contains 14 residues. Germline-derived CDR1 and CDR2 are SGHAT and FQNNGV. Written as DNA, the CDR3 is TGTGCCAGCAGCGCGGGACAGGCGAACACTGAAGCTTTCTTT. Its translation is CASSAGQANTEAFF.

This clone was observed once. The chain has TRBV28 and TRBJ1-6; 9 positions agree with TRBD1. V was pared by 6 bases and J by 14 bases, with 8 bases of the junction left unmatched. Germline V gives CDR1 MDHEN, CDR2 SYDVKM. The length of the CDR3 is 13 residues. CDR3 nucleotide sequence: TGTGCCAGCAGGGGACAGGGAGCCCTAGCCCTCCACTTT. The encoded protein is CASRGQGALALHF.

The chain carries TRBV19 and TRBJ2-6; D may be TRBD2 (6 bases). This CDR3 contains 16 residues. The germline V gene encodes CDR1 LNHDA and CDR2 SQIVND (reference sequence). Trimming removed 6 bases at V and 0 bases at J, with 12 bases between. This CDR3 is CASRPGLHSGANVLTF. DNA of the CDR3: TGTGCCAGTAGGCCGGGACTGCACTCTGGGGCCAACGTCCTGACTTTC.

This chain uses TRBV5-4 with TRBJ1-1; the D is unclear. The CDR3 is 14 residues long. The germline V gene encodes CDR1 SGHNT and CDR2 YYREEE (reference sequence). Trimming pared 0 bases from V and 1 base from J, leaving 7 bases between. CDR3 region: CASSLDGGNTEAFF. The CDR3 nucleotides are TGTGCCAGCAGCTTGGACGGCGGGAACACTGAAGCTTTCTTT.

This chain joins TRBV19 and TRBJ1-5, with 11 nucleotides matching TRBD1. The CDR3 is 15 amino acids. Germline V lookup: CDR1 LNHDA, CDR2 SQIVND (reference sequence). Trimming took 4 bases from V and 7 from J; bases not matched to a gene: 6. DNA for the CDR3: TGTGCCAGTAGTACCAGGGACAGGGGGAAACAGCCCCAGCATTTT. As protein: CASSTRDRGKQPQHF.

This sequence joins TRBV27 and TRBJ1-5, with D possibly matching TRBD1 (6 bases). The CDR3 is made up of 17 amino acids. V lost 5 bases and J lost 2, with 19 bases in between. The V gene's germline CDR1 is MNHEY and CDR2 SMNVEV (reference sequence). CDR3: CASSRLGQGHGNQPQHF. CDR3 nucleotides: TGTGCCAGCAGTCGTCTAGGGCAGGGGCACGGCAATCAGCCCCAGCATTTT.

V and J are TRBV28 and TRBJ2-7; 11 bases line up with TRBD2. The CDR3 is 14 residues long. The trim removed 6 bases at V and 0 bases at J, leaving 1 base unmatched. Germline values: CDR1 MDHEN, CDR2 SYDVKM. The CDR3 loop reads CASRGLAASYEQYF. In nucleotides, the CDR3 is TGTGCCAGCAGGGGACTAGCGGCCTCCTACGAGCAGTACTTC. The entire variable domain, with the rest obtained from reference TRBV28 and TRBJ2-7, is as follows: DVKVTQSSRYLVKRTGEKVFLECVQDMDHENMFWYRQDPGLGLRLIYFSYDVKMKEKGDIPEGYSVSREKKERFSLILESASTNQTSMYLCASRGLAASYEQYFGPGTRLTVT.

The CDR3 sequence is CASSSSGTGLRYTF. CDR3 in DNA: TGCGCCAGCAGCTCATCCGGGACAGGGCTGCGCTACACCTTC. The V and J genes are TRBV5-1 and TRBJ1-2, with 9 bases lining up with TRBD1. Germline V gene sequence: CDR1 SGHRS, CDR2 YFSETQ. The CDR3 sequence is 14 residues long. The trim removed 3 bases at V and 9 bases at J, leaving 9 bases unmatched.

The chain is built from TRBV6-4 and TRBJ1-1, with 7 bases fitting TRBD1. J gave up 1 base and V 6 bases, and 5 bases lay outside the gene matches. Germline CDR1 is MRHNA and CDR2 is SNTAGT. This CDR3 comprises 14 residues. In DNA form, the CDR3 reads TGTGCCAGCAGGCCGGCAGGGGGGAACACTGAAGCTTTCTTT. It yields the protein CASRPAGGNTEAFF.

This chain connects TRBV27 to TRBJ2-1, with 9 bases aligning to TRBD2. Germline values: CDR1 MNHEY, CDR2 SMNVEV (reference sequence). The ends lost 6 bases at V and 4 bases at J; junction bases unmatched: 10. The CDR3 is 16 residues long. DNA for the CDR3: TGTGCCAGCAGGTATACCGGGACTAGCCAATACAATGAGCAGTTCTTC. It translates to CASRYTGTSQYNEQFF.

This clone was counted only a few times. The genes are TRBV5-6 and TRBJ1-2; D not certain. Germline V gives CDR1 SGHDT, CDR2 YYEEEE. Trimming cost V 3 bases and J 2 bases, with 11 bases left between them. CDR3 length: 14 residues. CDR3 sequence reads: CASSYVLDNYGYTF. The CDR3 coding sequence is TGTGCCAGCAGCTACGTCCTAGACAACTATGGCTACACCTTC.